Below, 20 T cell receptor beta chains from the same sample are listed, as sequenced in a study of cytomegalovirus exposure and HLA in healthy donors. The PCR used 60 Vbeta and 13 Jbeta primers. Assay used: immunoSEQ multiplex PCR; TCRdb lists only in-frame clones, some missing. Among roughly 120,000 clones listed, around four fifths were seen once. Sequencing was carried out using PBMCs. The receptors were sampled from a male donor in good health and CMV-seropositive.

This chain joins TRBV6-4 and TRBJ1-1; D is uncertain. CDR1 MRHNA and CDR2 SNTAGT come from the germline V gene. Trimming pared 5 bases from V and 1 base from J, leaving 8 bases between. This CDR3 has 13 amino acids. The CDR3 sequence is CASSWEANTEAFF. The CDR3 DNA sequence: TGTGCCAGCAGTTGGGAGGCGAACACTGAAGCTTTCTTT.

The chain joins TRBV11-2 to TRBJ2-1; D unclear. This CDR3 is built from 12 residues. Germline CDR1 SGHAT, CDR2 FQNNGV. The ends were cut back, 5 bases at V and 5 bases at J, with 7 bases in the middle. The CDR3 protein is CASSITNNEQFF. DNA of the CDR3: TGTGCCAGCAGCATAACAAACAATGAGCAGTTCTTC.

This clone was detected only a few times. This rearrangement joins TRBV5-8 to TRBJ1-6; D possibly corresponds to TRBD1 (6 bases). In germline, CDR1 is SGHTS, CDR2 YDEGEE. The length of the CDR3 is 14 residues. V lost 4 bases to trimming and J lost 10 bases, with 15 bases between them. In DNA form, the CDR3 reads TGTGCCAGCAGCGGGGGACAAGGACCATCACCCCTCCACTTT. Amino acids: CASSGGQGPSPLHF.

Only one count was recorded for this clone. V usage is TRBV4-3 and J usage is TRBJ2-5; D is possibly TRBD1 (5 bases). This CDR3 has 15 residues. Trimming pared 4 bases from V and 5 bases from J, leaving 17 bases between. Germline V gene sequence: CDR1 LGHNA, CDR2 YSLEER. DNA for the CDR3: TGCGCCAGCAGCCCCTCCCCGGACACCTGGGAGACCCAGTACTTC. Translated, it gives CASSPSPDTWETQYF.

This clone was seen a single time. The chain recombines TRBV5-1 with TRBJ2-1; 11 bases are a match to TRBD2. Germline loops: CDR1 SGHRS, CDR2 YFSETQ. The V segment lost 0 bases and the J segment 3 bases; nucleotides outside the gene matches: 2. This CDR3 contains 16 residues. The CDR3 loop is CASSLGGLAVYNEQFF. DNA for the CDR3: TGCGCCAGCAGCTTGGGGGGACTAGCGGTCTACAATGAGCAGTTCTTC.

This chain connects TRBV7-9 to TRBJ2-7, with D possibly being TRBD2 (5 bases). V shed 1 base and J shed 0 bases, with 13 bases lying between them. This CDR3 has 16 residues. Germline V CDR1 and CDR2: SEHNR, FQNEAQ (reference sequence). The CDR3 loop is CASSLEDGGPSYEQYF. Here the CDR3 DNA reads TGTGCCAGCAGCTTAGAGGACGGAGGACCCTCCTACGAGCAGTACTTC.

This clone was seen a few times. The chain has TRBV29-1 and TRBJ1-1; 10 bases are shared with TRBD1. Unmatched junction bases numbered 2, after V lost 5 bases and J lost 2 bases. The CDR3 extends over 13 amino acids. The V gene's germline CDR1 is SQVTM and CDR2 ANQGSEA. The CDR3 bases are TGCAGCGTTTGGGACAGGGGAAACACTGAAGCTTTCTTT. Protein product: CSVWDRGNTEAFF.

The chain is built from TRBV28 and TRBJ1-2; D uncertain. CDR3 length: 12 amino acids. V was cut by 5 bases and J by 3 bases, with 7 bases left in between. The germline V gene has CDR1 MDHEN and CDR2 SYDVKM. CDR3 in amino acids: CASSPNYYGYTF. The CDR3 nucleotides are TGTGCCAGCAGTCCTAACTACTATGGCTACACCTTC.

The rearrangement uses TRBV9 and TRBJ2-5; perhaps TRBD2 as D (5 bases). Germline V gene lookup returns CDR1 SGDLS and CDR2 YYNGEE. This CDR3 is 15 amino acids long. Trimming left V 0 bases short and J 5 bases short, with 14 bases between. In nucleotides, the CDR3 is TGTGCCAGCAGCGTAGGTAGGAGTATAGCGGAGACCCAGTACTTC. It yields the protein CASSVGRSIAETQYF.

CDR3 nucleotides: TGTGCCAGCAGTCCGATACTTAATAGCAATCAGCCCCAGCATTTT. It is translated as CASSPILNSNQPQHF. J is TRBJ1-5 and V is TRBV27; D is undetermined. V lost 5 bases and J lost 0, with 11 bases in between. The CDR3 length is 15 residues. Germline V gives CDR1 MNHEY, CDR2 SMNVEV (reference sequence).

This rearrangement joins TRBV7-2 to TRBJ2-3; D is perhaps TRBD2 (5 bases). The CDR3 loop spans 17 amino acids. Germline CDR1 reads SGHTA; CDR2 reads FQGNSA. Deletions cut 0 bases from V and 0 bases from J, with 13 bases between. For the CDR3, the DNA is TGTGCCAGCAGCTTAGCGCGGGCAGGTATTAGCACAGATACGCAGTATTTT. Translating gives CASSLARAGISTDTQYF.

This clone was detected only a few times. The rearrangement links TRBV28 to TRBJ1-3; D may be TRBD1 (5 bases). With 5 bases removed from V and 7 bases from J, the gap between germline ends came to 24 bases. This CDR3 spans 17 amino acids. CDR1 and CDR2 (germline): MDHEN, SYDVKM. The CDR3 here is CASSPPRGARYGNTIYF. The DNA of the CDR3 is TGTGCCAGCAGTCCCCCTAGGGGCGCACGCTACGGGAACACCATATATTTT.

The chain carries TRBV2 and TRBJ2-2; a possible D gene is TRBD2 (7 bases). CDR1 is SNHLY, CDR2 FYNNEI, per germline. The CDR3 runs to 12 residues. Trimming cost V 6 bases and J 8 bases, with 10 bases left between them. The CDR3 nucleotides are TGTGCCAGCAGGGCGGGGGCGGGGGAGCTGTTTTTT. Amino acids: CASRAGAGELFF.

This sequence joins TRBV10-1 and TRBJ1-5; TRBD1 agrees at 7 bases. CDR3 size: 12 residues. Trimming removed 6 bases from V and 7 bases from J; junction bases left unmatched: 3. CDR1 WNHNN and CDR2 SYGVQD come from the germline V gene (reference sequence). The CDR3 nucleotides read TGCGCCAGCAGCAGGGGGAAGCAGCCCCAGCATTTT. Translated: CASSRGKQPQHF.

The V and J genes are TRBV7-3 and TRBJ2-2; 7 bases fit TRBD2. Germline-derived CDR1 and CDR2 are SGHTA and FQGTGA. The CDR3 consists of 16 residues. J gave up 2 bases and V 2 bases, and 5 bases lay outside the gene matches. The CDR3 DNA reads TGTGCCAGCAGCTTAGCCGGGACTACTAACACCGGGGAGCTGTTTTTT. This encodes CASSLAGTTNTGELFF.

Concerning this clone: Other DNA sequences from this sample encode an identical CDR3 as well. V and J are TRBV5-1 and TRBJ1-4, with D maybe TRBD1 (6 bases). This CDR3 has 14 amino acids. CDR1 and CDR2 (germline): SGHRS, YFSETQ. Trimming stripped 7 bases from V and 3 bases from J, with 13 bases between. The CDR3 loop reads CASGTGPSNEKLFF. In nucleotides, the CDR3 is TGCGCCAGCGGTACAGGGCCCTCTAATGAAAAACTGTTTTTT.

The chain is built from TRBV7-2 and TRBJ1-4; D not certain. The CDR3 extends over 14 amino acids. V was pared by 1 base and J by 8 bases, with 11 bases between. CDR1 and CDR2 (germline): SGHTA, FQGNSA. The CDR3 is CASSLVTAGEKLFF. As DNA, the CDR3 is TGTGCCAGCAGCTTAGTAACGGCCGGGGAAAAACTGTTTTTT.

This clone was counted a few times. The chain recombines TRBV18 with TRBJ1-5; 9 nucleotides agree with TRBD1. Trimming took 4 bases from V and 2 from J; bases not matched to a gene: 0. Germline-derived CDR1 and CDR2 are KGHSH and LQKENI. The CDR3 length is 14 residues. This CDR3 is CASSRQGGNQPQHF. The DNA of the CDR3 is TGTGCCAGCTCACGACAGGGGGGCAATCAGCCCCAGCATTTT.

The chain uses TRBV5-1 and TRBJ2-2; D remains ambiguous. V was pared by 4 bases and J by 5 bases, with 9 bases between. There are 13 residues in the CDR3. Germline V gene sequence: CDR1 SGHRS, CDR2 YFSETQ. CDR3 residues: CASSLERTGELFF. The CDR3 DNA is TGCGCCAGCAGCCTTGAACGGACCGGGGAGCTGTTTTTT. Looking up the rest from reference TRBV5-1 and TRBJ2-2 gives the full variable domain: KAGVTQTPRYLIKTRGQQVTLSCSPISGHRSVSWYQQTPGQGLQFLFEYFSETQRNKGNFPGRFSGRQFSNSRSEMNVSTLELGDSALYLCASSLERTGELFFGEGSRLTVL.

This clone was recorded at least ten times. The DNA for the CDR3 is TGTGCCAGCAGTTATGAGCATACTGAAGCTTTCTTT. Protein: CASSYEHTEAFF. The gene calls are TRBV6-6 and TRBJ1-1; D call uncertain. The germline V gene has CDR1 MNHNY and CDR2 SVGAGI (reference sequence). CDR3 size: 12 residues. The V end was cut by 3 bases, the J end by 5 bases, with 7 bases between.